What follows describes a single T cell receptor (beta chain). Antigen unknown. Other nucleotide sequences from this sample produce the same CDR3. Naive CD8 cells, CD45RO-negative and positively selected for CCR7, excluded terminally differentiated effector memory CD45RA+ cells. Every donor was a Caucasian adult from Nashville, Tennessee. The sample comes from a study of shared clonotypes between healthy human individuals. Overall study context: The plates for each donor numbered three CD4 naive, three CD4 memory, two CD8 naive and one CD8 memory. The study's findings and limits: Estimated clonotype richness was generally higher in naive than memory subsets. Non-shared clonotypes showed lower generation probabilities than clonotypes common to all four donors.

The table came from immunoSEQ multiplex PCR; TCRdb's copy has only in-frame clones and leaves some out. This table has 1.5 million to 2.5 million clones, roughly 95% appearing once. Between the trimmed V and J ends, which lost 4 bases and 2 bases, there was a span of 15 bases. CDR1 is MNHEY, CDR2 SMNVEV, per germline (reference sequence). This CDR3 region has 16 residues. The chain has TRBV27 and TRBJ1-5; D is undetermined. The sequencing input was naive CD8+ T cells sorted from blood. This sequence was found in a man in his late teens or twenties in good health. CDR3 nucleotides: TGTGCCAGCAGTTCCTCAACCGGGGAGCGCAATCAGCCCCAGCATTTT. It specifies CASSSSTGERNQPQHF.